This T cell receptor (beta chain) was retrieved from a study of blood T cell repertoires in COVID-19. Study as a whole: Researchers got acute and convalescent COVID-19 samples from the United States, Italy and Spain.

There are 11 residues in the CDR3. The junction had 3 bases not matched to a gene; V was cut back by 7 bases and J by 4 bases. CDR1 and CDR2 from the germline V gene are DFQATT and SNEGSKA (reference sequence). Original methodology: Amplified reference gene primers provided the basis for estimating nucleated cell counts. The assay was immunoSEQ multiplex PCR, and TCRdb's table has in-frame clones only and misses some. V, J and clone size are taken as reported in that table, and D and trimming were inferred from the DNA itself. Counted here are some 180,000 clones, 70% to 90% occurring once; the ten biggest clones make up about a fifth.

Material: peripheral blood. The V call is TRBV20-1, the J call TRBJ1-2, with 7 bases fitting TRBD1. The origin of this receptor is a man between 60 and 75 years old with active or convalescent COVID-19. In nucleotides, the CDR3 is TGCAGTGTTGCAGGGGGCTATGGCTACACCTTC. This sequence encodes CSVAGGYGYTF.